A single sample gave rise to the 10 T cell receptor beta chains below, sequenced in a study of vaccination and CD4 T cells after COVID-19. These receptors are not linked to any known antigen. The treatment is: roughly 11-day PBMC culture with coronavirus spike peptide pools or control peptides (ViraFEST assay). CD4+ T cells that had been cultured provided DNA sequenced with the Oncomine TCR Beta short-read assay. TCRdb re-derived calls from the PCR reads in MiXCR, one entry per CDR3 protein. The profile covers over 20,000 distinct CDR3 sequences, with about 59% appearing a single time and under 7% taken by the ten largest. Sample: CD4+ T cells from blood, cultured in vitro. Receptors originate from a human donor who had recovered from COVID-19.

Here the CDR3 reads CASSHFYEQYF. In DNA form, the CDR3 reads TGTGCCAGCAGCCATTTCTACGAGCAGTACTTC. The chain combines TRBV6-2 or TRBV6-3 with TRBJ2-7; D call uncertain. Germline values: CDR1 MNHEY, CDR2 SVGEGT. The V end was cut by 6 bases, the J end by 3 bases, with 6 bases between. The CDR3 covers 11 residues.

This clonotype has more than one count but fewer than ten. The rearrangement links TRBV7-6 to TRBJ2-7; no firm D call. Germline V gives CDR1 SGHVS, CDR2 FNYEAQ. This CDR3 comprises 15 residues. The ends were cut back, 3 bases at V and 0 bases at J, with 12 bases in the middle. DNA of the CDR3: TGTGCCAGCAGCTTGAGTACGCATTCCTCCTACGAGCAGTACTTC. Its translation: CASSLSTHSSYEQYF. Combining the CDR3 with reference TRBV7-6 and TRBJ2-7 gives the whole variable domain GAGVSQSPRYKVTKRGQDVALRCDPISGHVSLYWYRQALGQGPEFLTYFNYEAQQDKSGLPNDRFSAERPEGSISTLTIQRTEQRDSAMYRCASSLSTHSSYEQYFGPGTRLTVT.

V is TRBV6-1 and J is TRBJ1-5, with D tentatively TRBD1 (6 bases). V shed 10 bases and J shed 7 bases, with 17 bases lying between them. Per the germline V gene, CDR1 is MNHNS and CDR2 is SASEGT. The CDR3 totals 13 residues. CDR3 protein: CAIRPGAIQPQHF. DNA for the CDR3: TGTGCCATCAGGCCGGGGGCAATACAGCCCCAGCATTTT.

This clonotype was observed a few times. The DNA of the CDR3 is TGTGCCAGCCGCCCCCCGGGACAGGGGAACTATGGCTACACCTTC. This sequence encodes CASRPPGQGNYGYTF. This rearrangement joins TRBV25-1 to TRBJ1-2; TRBD1 agrees at 10 bases. V shed 8 bases and J 2 bases; nucleotides not matched to a gene: 8. This CDR3 spans 15 amino acids. CDR1 MGHDK and CDR2 SYGVNS come from the germline V gene.

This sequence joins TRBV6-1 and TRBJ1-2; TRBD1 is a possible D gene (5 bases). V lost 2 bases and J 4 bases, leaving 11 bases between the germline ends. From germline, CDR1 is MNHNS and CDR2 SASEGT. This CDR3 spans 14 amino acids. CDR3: CASSEWGFSYGYTF. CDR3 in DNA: TGTGCCAGCAGTGAATGGGGGTTTAGCTATGGCTACACCTTC.

The CDR3 here is CASPSGSHEQYF. In nucleotides, the CDR3 is TGTGCCAGCCCTAGCGGTAGCCACGAGCAGTACTTC. The chain employs TRBV6-4 and TRBJ2-7, with TRBD2 matching over 7 bases. The V gene's germline CDR1 is MRHNA and CDR2 SNTAGT. Trimming at V came to 8 bases and at J to 5 bases, leaving 6 bases not matched to a gene. The CDR3 length is 12 residues.

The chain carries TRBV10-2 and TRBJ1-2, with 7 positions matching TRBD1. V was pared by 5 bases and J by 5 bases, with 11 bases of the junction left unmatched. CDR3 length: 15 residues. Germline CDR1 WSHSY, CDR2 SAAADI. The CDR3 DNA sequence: TGCGCCAGCAGTCCTGGGGACAGCCTTTCTTATGGCTACACCTTC. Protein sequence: CASSPGDSLSYGYTF.

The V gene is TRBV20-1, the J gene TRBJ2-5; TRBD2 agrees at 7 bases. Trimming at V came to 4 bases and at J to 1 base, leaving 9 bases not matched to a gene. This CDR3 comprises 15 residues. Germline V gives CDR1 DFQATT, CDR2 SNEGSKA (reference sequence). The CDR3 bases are TGCAGTGCTACGAGAGCGGGAAGGGTCCAAGAGACCCAGTACTTC. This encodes CSATRAGRVQETQYF.

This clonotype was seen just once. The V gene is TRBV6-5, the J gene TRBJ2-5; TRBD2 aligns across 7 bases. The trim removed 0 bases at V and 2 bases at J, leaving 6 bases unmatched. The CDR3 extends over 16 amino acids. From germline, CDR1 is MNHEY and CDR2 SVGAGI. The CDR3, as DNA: TGTGCCAGCAGTTACTCCCCGCTAGCGGTTCAAGAGACCCAGTACTTC. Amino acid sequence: CASSYSPLAVQETQYF.

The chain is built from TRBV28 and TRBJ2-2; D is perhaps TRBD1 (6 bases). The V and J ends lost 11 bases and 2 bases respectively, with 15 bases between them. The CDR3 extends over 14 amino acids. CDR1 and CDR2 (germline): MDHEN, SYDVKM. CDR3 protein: CAGGSGQNTGELFF. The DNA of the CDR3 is TGTGCCGGAGGTTCGGGACAAAACACCGGGGAGCTGTTTTTT.